This TCR beta chain was sequenced during a study of cytomegalovirus exposure and HLA in healthy donors. Study details: Among the 350 to 500 donors who were genotyped, approximately 76% fell in the genetic ancestry cluster that is associated with self-reported Caucasian donors.

As regards this clone: The antigen is not known.

CDR1 is SQVTM, CDR2 ANQGSEA, per germline. This CDR3 has 14 residues. The V gene end was trimmed by 4 bases and the J gene end by 4 bases; junction bases not matched to a gene: 6. Findings and limits, study-wide: Most CMV-associated TCR beta chains were later found to appear HLA-restricted. Cytomegalovirus association was listed for 150 or so TCR beta chains.

PCR amplification relied on 60 Vbeta primers (plus 13 Jbeta primers). Libraries were prepared by immunoSEQ multiplex PCR; TCRdb keeps only in-frame clonotypes and omits some of them. The sample consists of 140,000 to 150,000 clones, about 80% of them appearing once. What was sequenced was PBMCs. This rearrangement joins TRBV29-1 to TRBJ2-3; 9 bases align to TRBD2. This TCR was recovered from a woman aged 55-69 years in good health and CMV-seropositive. Written as DNA, the CDR3 is TGCAGCGTTGTTGGCGGGAGGGGAGCAGATACGCAGTATTTT. This translates into CSVVGGRGADTQYF.